This T cell receptor (beta chain) was observed in a study of naive and memory T cell subsets. A UMI-containing oligonucleotide was joined by 3' ligation to the TCR cDNA template. This CDR3 spans 13 amino acids. Per the germline V gene, CDR1 is SQVTM and CDR2 is ANQGSEA. V lost 6 bases and J lost 8, with 14 bases in between. Four PCR rounds used nested alpha and beta constant region primers plus the SP2 primer. TCRdb reprocessed the 5' RACE reads via MiXCR and lists one record per CDR3 protein. The top ten clones hold around 0.84% of a sample with 45,000 to 55,000 distinct CDR3 sequences, about 4.5% of them seen once.

The TCR comes from a female donor in good health. V gene TRBV29-1 combines with J gene TRBJ1-6; D not resolved. The CDR3 loop is CSVRVTLDSPLHF. Written as DNA, the CDR3 is TGCAGCGTCCGAGTGACTCTGGATTCACCCCTCCACTTT.